This TCR beta chain was sequenced in a study of T-cell reconstitution after alpha-beta-depleted transplantation in children (dated by TCRdb to about 2016). A note on the overall study: The study quantitatively tracked T-cell immune reconstitution after TCRalphabeta/CD19-depleted allogeneic hematopoietic cell transplantation in children using TCR repertoire profiling.

The germline ends are 20 bases apart after V is trimmed by 5 bases and J by 6 bases. The CDR3 starts with the cysteine, ends with the phenylalanine, and has 15 residues. Solely the CDR3 DNA is kept, with 45 bases framed from the first base. Via the germline V gene, CDR1 is SGHTA and CDR2 FQGNSA. This clonotype was detected many times. The specificity of this receptor is unknown. No qualities accompany the bases; no much larger clone lies one base away. The sample's treatment or condition label, decoded: allogeneic hematopoietic cell transplantation with graft depleted of TCRalphabeta T cells and CD19 B cells. The children who served as transplant recipients had been given grafts of TCRalphabeta/CD19-depleted allogeneic hematopoietic cells. Library method: PCR. This sample was sequenced with an Illumina HiSeq 2500. Molecular barcoding was employed in the preparation of TCR libraries, with unique molecular identifiers being used to normalize TCRbeta repertoire quantification. TCRdb's own reprocessing of the public reads used fastp at Q25 and MiXCR and kept productive beta chains. Records with the same CDR3 protein are collapsed into one entry carrying the most frequent genes and DNA. The sample profile shows almost 500,000 distinct CDR3 sequences; more than 9% of them were found once. The ten largest clonotypes hold approximately 2% of the sample.

The study at large found these results: The apparently early recovery of alphabetaT-cell counts about two months after transplant reportedly depended on only several hundred rapidly expanded clones that came from non-depleted graft cells. The frequencies of hyperexpanded clones fell over the following months, and after one year, T-cell counts and TCRbeta diversity were mostly attributed to newly produced T cells. In some patients, the high TCRbeta diversity seen at day 60 was put down to recipient T cells and intrathymic progenitors that had survived conditioning.

The rearrangement joined TRBV7-2 to TRBJ2-7; perhaps TRBD2 is the D gene, with 6 bases matching. This clonotype originated in a child aged 2-15 years with inherited bone marrow failure, due to receive a stem cell transplant. Sequenced material: PBMCs, taken before TCRalphabeta/CD19-depleted stem cell transplant. The CDR3 in this case is CASSANMGGSGEQYF. The nucleotides read TGTGCCAGCAGCGCCAACATGGGGGGTTCCGGCGAGCAGTACTTC.